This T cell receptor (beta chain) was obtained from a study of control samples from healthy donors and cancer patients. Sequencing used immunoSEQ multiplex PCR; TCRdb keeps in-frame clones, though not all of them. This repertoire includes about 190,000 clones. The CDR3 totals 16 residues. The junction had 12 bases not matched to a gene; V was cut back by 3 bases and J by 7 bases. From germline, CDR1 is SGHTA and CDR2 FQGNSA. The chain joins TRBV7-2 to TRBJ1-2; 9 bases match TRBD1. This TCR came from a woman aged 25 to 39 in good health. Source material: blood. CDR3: CASSFSLTGGRGGYTF. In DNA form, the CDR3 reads TGTGCCAGCAGCTTTAGCCTGACAGGGGGGAGGGGTGGCTACACCTTC.